This T cell receptor (beta chain) was profiled in a study of blood T cell repertoires in COVID-19 (dated by TCRdb to about 2020). General notes on the study: The collaborator samples originated in the United States, Italy and Spain and spanned the acute and convalescent phases of COVID-19. The material from the prospective study consisted of cDNA or gDNA derived from T cells, B-cell-depleted T cells, or PBMCs. Subjects who had been exposed to COVID-19, were actively infected with it, or had recovered from it provided the deeply sampled blood TCRbeta repertoires that made up the dataset. The repertoires were released in a freely available public database intended as a resource for research on the immune response to SARS-CoV-2. The samples were drawn from the first 160 participants of the ongoing ImmuneRACE study and from 950 to 1,500 subjects provided by 6 global collaborators. Sample metadata almost always included a de-identified subject ID, COVID-19 status, age in years and sex. Where HLA class I and class II types were available, the types were taken from metadata supplied by the sample provider, not from assay-based typing. Overall results and qualifications from the work: The quantity of clinical and demographic metadata differed by source and by participant and was supplied without curation.

V and J are truncated by 3 bases and 4 bases respectively, leaving an intervening sequence of 7 bases. Inclusive of the bounding cysteine and phenylalanine, the CDR3 is 13 residues long. Only the CDR3 DNA stays, 39 bases, in frame from base 1. In the germline V gene, CDR1 corresponds to LGHNA and CDR2 to YSLEER. In Seattle, one collaborating source enrolled patients while the infection was active and tracked those patients longitudinally over the course of disease. Collaborating institutions collected whole blood in K2EDTA tubes following their own protocols. For TCRbeta analysis, collaborators shipped samples in one of three forms: frozen whole blood, isolated PBMCs, or DNA extracted from either of those sample types. TCRbeta CDR3 regions were amplified from genomic DNA using the immunoSEQ Assay, a bias-controlled multiplex PCR. From the authors' description of their analysis: Within the assay, amplification of reference gene primers was used to estimate how many nucleated cells each sample contained. Sequence reads were collapsed and filtered to measure the absolute abundance of every unique TCRbeta CDR3 rearrangement. For each sample, productive Simpson clonality was calculated as the square root of Simpson's diversity index over productive rearrangements. The source is immuneACCESS, and TCRdb retained only in-frame sequences with V and J called. Part of the clones is not carried over; for the studies checked, unresolved V genes explain less than half of this, and the remainder is unexplained. That table is the source of V, J and clone size, and D and trimming were worked out from the DNA. This sample has about 260,000 clones in its table, and 85% to 90% of those were observed once. The ten biggest clones cover roughly 12% of the sample.

On this clone itself: The antigen this receptor binds is unknown. No base qualities exist here, and no much larger clone lies one base off it.

The rearrangement joined TRBV4-3 to TRBJ2-1; no D segment can be confidently identified. The receptor comes from a woman aged 25 to 39 with COVID-19, enrolled during active disease. The sequenced sample was peripheral blood. Here is the DNA: TGCGCCAGCAGCCAGAACAGATACAATGAGCAGTTCTTC. It translates to CASSQNRYNEQFF.